This T cell receptor beta chain was retrieved from a study of beta chain features in type 1 diabetes. This clone was counted between two and nine times. This CDR3 region has 16 residues. Trimming shortened V by 8 bases and J by 3 bases, and 20 bases separated the two germline ends. From germline, CDR1 is MDHEN and CDR2 SYDVKM. Expressed TCRB transcripts were sequenced, since all the RNA that had been isolated was reverse transcribed. Generated by immunoSEQ multiplex PCR, the TCRdb table keeps only in-frame clones and is missing some. The sample includes 150,000 or so clones, more than 9.5% of them seen just once.

This TCR came from a man in his late teens or twenties in good health. The specimen sequenced was central memory CD4+ T cells from blood. The chain uses TRBV28 and TRBJ2-1; TRBD2 is a possible D gene (7 bases). CDR3 loop: CASGAPGGADYNEQFF. The CDR3 DNA reads as TGTGCCAGCGGGGCCCCGGGGGGCGCTGACTACAATGAGCAGTTCTTC.